The text below deals with one T cell receptor (beta chain). The antigen is not known. Tumor or blood genomic DNA was sequenced, with inputs of about 616 ng to 6,500 ng. The table came from immunoSEQ multiplex PCR; TCRdb's copy has only in-frame clones and leaves some out. Of around 34,000 clones listed, roughly 73% are singletons. Trimming cost V 3 bases and J 2 bases, with 5 bases left between them. The CDR3 length is 12 residues. CDR1 and CDR2 from the germline V gene are SEHNR and FQNEAQ (reference sequence). This entry is derived from a study of T cells in tumors after PD-1 blockade. Study in general: Daily vismodegib 150 mg continued in a subset of anti-PD-1-treated patients.

Study outcomes and limitations: Peripheral recruitment is suggested, as some novel exhausted tumor clones were in pre-treatment blood.

This clonotype originated in a human donor with basal cell carcinoma. Sequenced here: PBMCs, sampled after anti-PD-1 treatment. The rearrangement joins TRBV7-9 to TRBJ2-7; no firm D call. The CDR3 is CASSFWAYEQYF. CDR3 DNA: TGTGCCAGCAGCTTTTGGGCCTACGAGCAGTACTTC. The full variable domain, completed using reference TRBV7-9 and TRBJ2-7, is DTGVSQNPRHKITKRGQNVTFRCDPISEHNRLYWYRQTLGQGPEFLTYFQNEAQLEKSRLLSDRFSAERPKGSFSTLEIQRTEQGDSAMYLCASSFWAYEQYFGPGTRLTVT.